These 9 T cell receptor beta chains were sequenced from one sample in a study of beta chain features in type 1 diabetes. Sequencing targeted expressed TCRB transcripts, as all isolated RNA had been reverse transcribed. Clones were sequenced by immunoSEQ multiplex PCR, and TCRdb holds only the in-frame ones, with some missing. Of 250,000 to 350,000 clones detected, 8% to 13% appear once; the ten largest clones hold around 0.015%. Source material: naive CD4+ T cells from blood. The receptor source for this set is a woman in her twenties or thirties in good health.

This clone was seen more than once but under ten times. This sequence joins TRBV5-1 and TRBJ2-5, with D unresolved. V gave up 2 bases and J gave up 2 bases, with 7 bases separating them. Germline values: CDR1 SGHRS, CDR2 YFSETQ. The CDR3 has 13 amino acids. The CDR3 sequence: CASSLPTQETQYF. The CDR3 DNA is TGCGCCAGCAGCTTACCGACTCAAGAGACCCAGTACTTC.

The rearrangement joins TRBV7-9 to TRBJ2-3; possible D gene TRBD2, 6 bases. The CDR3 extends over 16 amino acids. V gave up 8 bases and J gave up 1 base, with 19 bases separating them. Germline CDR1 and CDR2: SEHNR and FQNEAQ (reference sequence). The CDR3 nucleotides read TGTGCCAGCGCAACTAGGGCGGGATATGGCACAGATACGCAGTATTTT. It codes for CASATRAGYGTDTQYF.

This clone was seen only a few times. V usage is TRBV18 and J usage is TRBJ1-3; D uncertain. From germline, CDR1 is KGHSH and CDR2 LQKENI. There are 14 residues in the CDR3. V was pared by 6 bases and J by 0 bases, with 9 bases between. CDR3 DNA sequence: TGTGCCAGCTCGGCCCAGGACTCTGGAAACACCATATATTTT. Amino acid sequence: CASSAQDSGNTIYF.

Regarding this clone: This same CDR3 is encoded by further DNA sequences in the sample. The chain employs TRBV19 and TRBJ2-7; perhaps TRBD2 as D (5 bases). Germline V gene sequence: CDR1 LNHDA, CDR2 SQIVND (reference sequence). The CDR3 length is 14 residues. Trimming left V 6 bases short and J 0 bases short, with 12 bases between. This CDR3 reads CASSPRGSSYEQYF. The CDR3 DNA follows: TGTGCCAGTAGCCCACGGGGAAGCTCCTACGAGCAGTACTTC. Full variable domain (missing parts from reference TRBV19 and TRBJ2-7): DGGITQSPKYLFRKEGQNVTLSCEQNLNHDAMYWYRQDPGQGLRLIYYSQIVNDFQKGDIAEGYSVSREKKESFPLTVTSAQKNPTAFYLCASSPRGSSYEQYFGPGTRLTVT.

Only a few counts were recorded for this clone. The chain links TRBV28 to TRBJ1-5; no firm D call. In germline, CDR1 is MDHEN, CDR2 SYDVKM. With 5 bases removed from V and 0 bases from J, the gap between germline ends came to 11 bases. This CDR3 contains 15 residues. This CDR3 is CASSVVGNSNQPQHF. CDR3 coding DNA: TGTGCCAGCAGTGTCGTCGGGAATAGCAATCAGCCCCAGCATTTT.

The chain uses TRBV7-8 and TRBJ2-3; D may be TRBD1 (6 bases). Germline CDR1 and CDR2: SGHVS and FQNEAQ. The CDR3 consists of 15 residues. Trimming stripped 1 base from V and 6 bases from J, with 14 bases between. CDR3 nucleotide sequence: TGTGCCAGCAGCTTAGTGTGGCTAGGGGGTGATACGCAGTATTTT. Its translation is CASSLVWLGGDTQYF.

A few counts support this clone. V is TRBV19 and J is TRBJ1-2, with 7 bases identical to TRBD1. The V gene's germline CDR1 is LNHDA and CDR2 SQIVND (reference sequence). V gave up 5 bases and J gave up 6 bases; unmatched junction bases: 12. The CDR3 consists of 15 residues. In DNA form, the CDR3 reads TGTGCCAGTAGTGCCGGGGACAGCGGGTGGAATGGCTACACCTTC. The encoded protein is CASSAGDSGWNGYTF. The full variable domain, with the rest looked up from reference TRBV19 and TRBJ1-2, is DGGITQSPKYLFRKEGQNVTLSCEQNLNHDAMYWYRQDPGQGLRLIYYSQIVNDFQKGDIAEGYSVSREKKESFPLTVTSAQKNPTAFYLCASSAGDSGWNGYTFGSGTRLTVV.

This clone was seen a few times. The CDR3 sequence: CASSFRLRGGSSEQFF. The DNA of the CDR3 is TGTGCCAGCAGCTTTAGGTTGAGAGGGGGCTCCTCGGAGCAGTTCTTC. J is TRBJ2-1 and V is TRBV5-6, with TRBD1 matching over 7 bases. The CDR3 loop spans 16 amino acids. Germline V gene lookup returns CDR1 SGHDT and CDR2 YYEEEE. J was trimmed by 10 bases and V by 2 bases; bases with no gene match: 15. Looking up the rest from reference TRBV5-6 and TRBJ2-1 gives the full variable domain: DAGVTQSPTHLIKTRGQQVTLRCSPKSGHDTVSWYQQALGQGPQFIFQYYEEEERQRGNFPDRFSGHQFPNYSSELNVNALLLGDSALYLCASSFRLRGGSSEQFFGPGTRLTVL.

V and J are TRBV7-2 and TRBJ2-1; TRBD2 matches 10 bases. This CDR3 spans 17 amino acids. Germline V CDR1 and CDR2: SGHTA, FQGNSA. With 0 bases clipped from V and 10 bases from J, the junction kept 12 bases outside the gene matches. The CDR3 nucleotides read TGTGCCAGCAGCTTAGCGCGGGGCGGTAGCGGGAGGTCAGAGCAGTTCTTC. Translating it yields CASSLARGGSGRSEQFF.